The T cell receptor (beta chain) described here comes from a study of blood T cell repertoires in COVID-19. On the study more broadly: Sample material is recorded as cDNA or gDNA derived from T cells, B-cell-depleted T cells, or PBMCs.

Original methodology: The authors estimated nucleated cell counts from reference gene primer amplification. Profiled with immunoSEQ multiplex PCR; TCRdb holds only in-frame clones, not every one. The DNA was the basis for D and trimming; V, J and clone size are from that table. The table records under 200,000 clones, roughly 90% of them present only once. Germline assignment: CDR1 MNHEY and CDR2 SVGEGT. Deletions cut 5 bases from V and 5 bases from J, with 9 bases between. This CDR3 contains 13 residues. Enrolled through a virtual design, the participants were between about 18 and 100 years of age and came from about two dozen US areas.

The sample consisted of PBMCs or T cells enriched from blood (not recorded which). The chain is built from TRBV6-2 or TRBV6-3 and TRBJ2-2; D possibly corresponds to TRBD1 (6 bases). The TCR was taken from a woman aged 50 to 60 who had recovered from COVID-19. In nucleotides, the CDR3 is TGTGCCAGCAGTCTACAGGGTACCGGGGAGCTGTTTTTT. Amino acid sequence: CASSLQGTGELFF.